The next 20 T cell receptor beta chains were all read from a single sample in a study of T cell responses to AZD1222 COVID-19 vaccine. The assay was immunoSEQ multiplex PCR, and TCRdb's table has in-frame clones only and misses some. Counted here are under 130,000 clones, about 95% occurring once; the ten biggest clones make up less than 2.5%. This specimen consisted of peripheral blood, obtained on day 0 of AZD1222 vaccination. These receptors were collected from an adult in good health.

The gene calls are TRBV5-4 and TRBJ1-1; no firm D call. This CDR3 contains 13 residues. V lost 3 bases to trimming and J lost 6 bases, with 12 bases between them. Germline CDR1 and CDR2: SGHNT and YYREEE (reference sequence). CDR3 amino acids: CASSSPGPAEAFF. DNA for the CDR3: TGTGCCAGCAGCTCACCGGGCCCCGCTGAAGCTTTCTTT.

This sequence joins TRBV13 and TRBJ2-7; the D is unclear. Trimming removed 5 bases at V and 0 bases at J, with 8 bases between. CDR3 size: 13 residues. CDR1 is PRHDT, CDR2 FYEKMQ, per germline (reference sequence). The CDR3 DNA is TGTGCCAGCAGCGTTGGGCTCTCCTACGAGCAGTACTTC. Its translation is CASSVGLSYEQYF.

The rearrangement links TRBV5-1 to TRBJ2-5, with unresolved D. Trimming removed 0 bases from V and 5 bases from J, with 11 bases in between. The CDR3 runs to 14 residues. From germline, CDR1 is SGHRS and CDR2 YFSETQ. CDR3 protein: CASSLVLQGETQYF. In DNA form, the CDR3 reads TGCGCCAGCAGCTTGGTTCTCCAAGGGGAGACCCAGTACTTC.

The rearrangement uses TRBV30 and TRBJ2-7, with D hard to call. The CDR3 totals 13 residues. Trimming cost V 1 base and J 3 bases, with 10 bases left between them. Per the germline V gene, CDR1 is GTSNPN and CDR2 is SVGIG (reference sequence). CDR3 amino acids: CAWSGGRYYEQYF. The CDR3 DNA sequence: TGTGCCTGGAGTGGAGGACGGTACTACGAGCAGTACTTC.

The chain recombines TRBV7-9 with TRBJ2-7; no definite D call. The V and J ends lost 5 bases and 3 bases respectively, with 11 bases between them. This CDR3 spans 13 amino acids. The V gene's germline CDR1 is SEHNR and CDR2 FQNEAQ (reference sequence). This CDR3 reads CASSTETYYEQYF. The CDR3 DNA is TGTGCCAGCAGCACGGAAACCTACTACGAGCAGTACTTC. Based on the CDR3 plus reference TRBV7-9 and TRBJ2-7, the full variable domain is DTGVSQNPRHKITKRGQNVTFRCDPISEHNRLYWYRQTLGQGPEFLTYFQNEAQLEKSRLLSDRFSAERPKGSFSTLEIQRTEQGDSAMYLCASSTETYYEQYFGPGTRLTVT.

The J gene is TRBJ1-5, the V gene TRBV29-1; D ambiguous. V was clipped by 4 bases and J by 6 bases, with 13 bases between them. Germline-derived CDR1 and CDR2 are SQVTM and ANQGSEA. The length of the CDR3 is 13 residues. Here the CDR3 reads CSVAVKGGQPQHF. The CDR3, as DNA: TGCAGCGTTGCGGTGAAGGGCGGTCAGCCCCAGCATTTT. The whole variable domain, remainder taken from reference TRBV29-1 and TRBJ1-5, is SAVISQKPSRDICQRGTSLTIQCQVDSQVTMMFWYRQQPGQSLTLIATANQGSEATYESGFVIDKFPISRPNLTFSTLTVSNMSPEDSSIYLCSVAVKGGQPQHFGDGTRLSIL.

The chain has TRBV5-1 and TRBJ2-1; 12 nucleotides match TRBD2. Per germline, CDR1 SGHRS and CDR2 YFSETQ. The CDR3 consists of 14 residues. V dropped 7 bases and J dropped 7; count of bases not matched to a gene: 6. The CDR3 region is CASGDGLAGNEQFF. In DNA, the CDR3 is TGCGCCAGCGGGGACGGACTAGCGGGAAATGAGCAGTTCTTC. Filled out from reference TRBV5-1 and TRBJ2-1, the complete variable domain reads KAGVTQTPRYLIKTRGQQVTLSCSPISGHRSVSWYQQTPGQGLQFLFEYFSETQRNKGNFPGRFSGRQFSNSRSEMNVSTLELGDSALYLCASGDGLAGNEQFFGPGTRLTVL.

The V and J genes are TRBV30 and TRBJ1-2; 7 bases are a match to TRBD1. CDR1 and CDR2 from the germline V gene are GTSNPN and SVGIG (reference sequence). V was clipped by 3 bases and J by 3 bases; unmatched bases: 7. This CDR3 has 14 residues. Here the CDR3 DNA reads TGTGCCTGGAGATTACAGGGGTACGACTATGGCTACACCTTC. It codes for CAWRLQGYDYGYTF.

V is TRBV3-1 (or the pseudogene TRBV3-2) and J is TRBJ2-5; weak D call: TRBD1 (5 bases). V was pared by 4 bases and J by 1 base, with 10 bases between. The CDR3 has 14 residues. Germline values: CDR1 LGHDT, CDR2 YNNKEL (reference sequence). CDR3 loop: CASSPRQIQETQYF. The DNA for the CDR3 is TGTGCCAGCAGCCCCAGACAGATCCAAGAGACCCAGTACTTC.

The CDR3 DNA follows: TGTGCCAGTAGTATTATTTCTCTCAAGGACAGGGACGATGGCTACACCTTC. Amino acid sequence: CASSIISLKDRDDGYTF. This chain uses TRBV19 with TRBJ1-2; TRBD1 matches 8 bases. The CDR3 sequence is 17 residues long. Germline CDR1 and CDR2: LNHDA and SQIVND (reference sequence). V lost 3 bases to trimming and J lost 6 bases; unmatched junction nucleotides: 15.

The chain couples TRBV11-2 to TRBJ1-2; TRBD1 might be the D (5 bases). This CDR3 contains 14 residues. Germline CDR1 reads SGHAT; CDR2 reads FQNNGV. V shed 0 bases and J shed 6 bases, with 11 bases lying between them. The CDR3 reads CASSLDSGGNGYTF. The CDR3 DNA follows: TGTGCCAGCAGCTTAGATAGTGGGGGTAATGGCTACACCTTC. Full variable domain (remainder filled in from reference TRBV11-2 and TRBJ1-2): EAGVAQSPRYKIIEKRQSVAFWCNPISGHATLYWYQQILGQGPKLLIQFQNNGVVDDSQLPKDRFSAERLKGVDSTLKIQPAKLEDSAVYLCASSLDSGGNGYTFGSGTRLTVV.

The chain links TRBV19 to TRBJ1-1; weak D call: TRBD1 (5 bases). Trimming cost V 1 base and J 7 bases, with 10 bases left between them. The V gene's germline CDR1 is LNHDA and CDR2 SQIVND (reference sequence). The CDR3 loop spans 13 amino acids. The CDR3 is CASSIGGASEAFF. For the CDR3, the DNA is TGTGCCAGTAGTATAGGAGGGGCGAGTGAAGCTTTCTTT.

The chain has TRBV27 and TRBJ1-1; unclear D gene. Trimming took off 4 bases at V and 5 bases at J, with 14 bases between the two ends. The CDR3 sequence is 14 residues long. CDR1 is MNHEY and CDR2 is SMNVEV in the germline V gene (reference sequence). The CDR3 reads CASSSPPRGTEAFF. For the CDR3, the DNA is TGTGCCAGCAGTTCCCCCCCTCGGGGAACTGAAGCTTTCTTT.

The rearrangement uses TRBV28 and TRBJ1-2, with D tentatively TRBD1 (5 bases). Germline lookup yields CDR1 MDHEN and CDR2 SYDVKM. CDR3 length equals 11 residues. The V gene lost 6 bases and the J gene lost 10 bases, with 12 bases spanning the gap. This chain's CDR3 is CASRGGFLYTF. In nucleotides, the CDR3 is TGTGCCAGCAGGGGGGGATTTCTCTACACCTTC.

The V call is TRBV4-1, the J call TRBJ1-2; D possibly corresponds to TRBD1 (6 bases). The ends were cut back, 2 bases at V and 3 bases at J, with 13 bases in the middle. Germline V lookup: CDR1 MGHRA, CDR2 YSYEKL. The CDR3 is made up of 15 amino acids. The CDR3 region is CASSQPWGADYGYTF. The CDR3 DNA is TGCGCCAGCAGCCAACCTTGGGGGGCGGACTATGGCTACACCTTC.

This CDR3 is CASSATTGGSYNSPLHF. DNA for the CDR3: TGTGCCAGCAGTGCAACCACAGGGGGCTCTTATAATTCACCCCTCCACTTT. The rearrangement links TRBV6-1 to TRBJ1-6; 9 bases align to TRBD1. J lost 4 bases, V lost 4 bases, and 8 bases had no gene match. CDR1 MNHNS and CDR2 SASEGT come from the germline V gene. There are 17 residues in the CDR3.

The chain joins TRBV5-8 to TRBJ2-7; D gene ambiguous. Trimming removed 3 bases from V and 0 bases from J, with 10 bases in between. The CDR3 loop spans 14 amino acids. Germline values: CDR1 SGHTS, CDR2 YDEGEE. CDR3 amino acids: CASSSIRSSYEQYF. Written as DNA, the CDR3 is TGTGCCAGCAGCTCGATCCGCAGCTCCTACGAGCAGTACTTC.

This clone was recorded once. The V and J genes are TRBV6-6 and TRBJ1-1; D remains unclear. The germline CDR1 and CDR2 sequences are MNHNY and SVGAGI (reference sequence). The V and J ends lost 2 bases and 0 bases respectively, with 7 bases between them. The CDR3 spans 14 residues. The CDR3 here is CASSYQSVNTEAFF. In DNA form, the CDR3 reads TGTGCCAGCAGTTACCAGTCAGTGAACACTGAAGCTTTCTTT.

CDR3 amino acids: CADPEGAWLANTEAFF. CDR3 bases: TGTGCCGACCCAGAGGGGGCTTGGTTGGCGAACACTGAAGCTTTCTTT. The chain is built from TRBV19 and TRBJ1-1; 7 bases match TRBD1. Germline CDR1 is LNHDA and CDR2 is SQIVND (reference sequence). V shed 11 bases, J shed 1 base, and the junction held 16 bases outside the gene matches. The CDR3 has 16 amino acids.

The chain uses TRBV15 and TRBJ1-2, with D tentatively TRBD1 (5 bases). Germline V lookup: CDR1 LNHNV, CDR2 YYDKDF (reference sequence). The V gene lost 0 bases and the J gene lost 7 bases, with 15 bases spanning the gap. The CDR3 totals 15 residues. The CDR3 DNA reads TGTGCCACCAGCAGAGAAGCAGGGACTAGTGTTGGCTACACCTTC. Protein sequence: CATSREAGTSVGYTF.